This T cell receptor beta chain was identified in a study of blood T cell repertoires in COVID-19. Sequencing was performed with immunoSEQ multiplex PCR; in TCRdb, only in-frame clones are kept and a portion is missing. The sample has more than 130,000 clones, around nine tenths seen once. Germline assignment: CDR1 SGHTA and CDR2 FQGNSA. The CDR3 covers 14 residues. With V trimmed by 4 bases and J by 3 bases, 3 bases remained unmatched. Concerning this clone itself: Within the sample, other DNA sequences also encode this same CDR3.

The sequence was obtained from a woman aged 40 to 50 with acute or convalescent COVID-19. The sample was peripheral blood. The chain links TRBV7-2 to TRBJ2-7, with 10 bases matching TRBD2. CDR3 in DNA: TGTGCCAGCAGCTCTAGCGGGGGAGTCTACGAGCAGTACTTC. Protein sequence: CASSSSGGVYEQYF.